This T cell receptor (beta chain) is from a study of shared clonotypes between healthy human individuals. This CDR3 is 16 amino acids long. Per germline, CDR1 SGHAT and CDR2 FQNNGV. V lost 6 bases and J 5 bases, leaving 22 bases between the germline ends. Deep-level settings were used for running the assay. Sequencing was performed with immunoSEQ multiplex PCR; in TCRdb, only in-frame clones are kept and a portion is missing. The sample consists of over 1.5 million clones, 98% of them appearing once. This chain uses TRBV11-2 with TRBJ1-1; D gene uncertain. This TCR derives from a man aged 25 to 45 in good health. Sequencing was carried out using naive CD4+ T cells sorted from blood. Documented subset: CD45RA+ positively selected. The CDR3 reads CASRRPRGWTGTEAFF. DNA for the CDR3: TGTGCCAGCAGACGCCCCCGAGGATGGACGGGTACTGAAGCTTTCTTT.